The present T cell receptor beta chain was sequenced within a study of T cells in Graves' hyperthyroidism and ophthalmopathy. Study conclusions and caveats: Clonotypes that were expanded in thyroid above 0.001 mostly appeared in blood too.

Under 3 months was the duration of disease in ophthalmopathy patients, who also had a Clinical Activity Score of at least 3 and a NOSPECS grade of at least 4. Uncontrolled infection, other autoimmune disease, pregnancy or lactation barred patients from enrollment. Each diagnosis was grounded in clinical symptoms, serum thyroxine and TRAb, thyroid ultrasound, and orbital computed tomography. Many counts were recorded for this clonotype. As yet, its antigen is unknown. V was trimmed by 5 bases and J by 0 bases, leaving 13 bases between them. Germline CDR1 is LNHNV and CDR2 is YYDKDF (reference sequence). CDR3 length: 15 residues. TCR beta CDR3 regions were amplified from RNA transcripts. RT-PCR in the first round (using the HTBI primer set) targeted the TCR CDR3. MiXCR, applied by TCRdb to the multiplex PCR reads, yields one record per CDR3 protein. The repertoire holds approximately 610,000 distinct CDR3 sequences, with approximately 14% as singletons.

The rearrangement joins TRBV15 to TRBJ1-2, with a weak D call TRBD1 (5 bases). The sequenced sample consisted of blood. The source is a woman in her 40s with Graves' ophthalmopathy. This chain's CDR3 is CATSLLGVANYGYTF. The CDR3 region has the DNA TGTGCCACCAGCCTTTTGGGGGTAGCTAACTATGGCTACACCTTC.